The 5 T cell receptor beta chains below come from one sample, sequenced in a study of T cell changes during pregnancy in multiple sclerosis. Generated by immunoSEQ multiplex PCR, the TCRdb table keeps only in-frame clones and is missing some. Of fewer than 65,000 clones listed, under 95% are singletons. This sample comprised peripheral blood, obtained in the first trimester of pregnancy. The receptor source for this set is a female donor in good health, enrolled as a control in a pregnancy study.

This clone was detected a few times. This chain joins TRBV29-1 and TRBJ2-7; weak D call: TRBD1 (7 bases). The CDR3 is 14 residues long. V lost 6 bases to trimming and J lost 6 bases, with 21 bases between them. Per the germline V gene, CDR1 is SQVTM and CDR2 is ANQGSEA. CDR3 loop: CSVVPGGQRSEQYF. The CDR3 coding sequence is TGCAGCGTCGTGCCAGGGGGGCAGAGGAGCGAGCAGTACTTC.

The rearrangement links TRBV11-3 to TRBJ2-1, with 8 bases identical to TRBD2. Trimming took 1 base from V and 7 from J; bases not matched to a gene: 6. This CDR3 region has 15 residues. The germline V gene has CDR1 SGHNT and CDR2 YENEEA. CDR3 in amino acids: CASSLGAGLENEQFF. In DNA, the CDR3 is TGTGCCAGCAGCTTAGGGGCGGGACTAGAAAATGAGCAGTTCTTC.

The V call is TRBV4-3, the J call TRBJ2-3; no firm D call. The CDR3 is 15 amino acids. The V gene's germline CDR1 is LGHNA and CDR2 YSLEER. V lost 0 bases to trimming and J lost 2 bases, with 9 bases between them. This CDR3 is CASSQDALTTDTQYF. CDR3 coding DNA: TGCGCCAGCAGCCAAGATGCGCTTACCACAGATACGCAGTATTTT.

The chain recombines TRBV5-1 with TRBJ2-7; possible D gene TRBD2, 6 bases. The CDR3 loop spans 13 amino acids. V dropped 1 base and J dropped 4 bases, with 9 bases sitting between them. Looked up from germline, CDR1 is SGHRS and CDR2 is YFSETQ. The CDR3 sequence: CASSLTSSYEQYF. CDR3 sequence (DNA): TGCGCCAGCAGCTTGACTAGCAGTTACGAGCAGTACTTC.

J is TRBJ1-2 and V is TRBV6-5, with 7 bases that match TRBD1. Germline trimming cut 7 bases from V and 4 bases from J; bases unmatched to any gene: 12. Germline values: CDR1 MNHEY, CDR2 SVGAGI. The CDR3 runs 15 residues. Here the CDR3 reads CASKPGGRWGYGYTF. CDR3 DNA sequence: TGTGCCAGCAAACCAGGGGGAAGGTGGGGCTATGGCTACACCTTC.